These 14 T cell receptor beta chains came from one sample sequenced in a study of human T cells and chemical hapten exposure. TCRdb itself ran the RACE reads through MiXCR, one entry per CDR3 protein. Here the sample spans under 100,000 distinct CDR3 sequences, 7.5% to 9.5% being singletons. The sample's time point: pre-sensitization, week 0. Specified treatment: therapeutic diphenylcyclopropenone sensitization with weekly scalp DPC. Sequenced here: whole blood, sampled in connection with sensitization to the hapten diphenylcyclopropenone (DPC). Receptors were obtained from a man aged 35-49 years with alopecia areata. Some clones in this sample may be carry-over from other donors' samples.

This clonotype was seen a few times. The chain carries TRBV5-1 and TRBJ2-7; 7 bases align to TRBD2. The CDR3 loop spans 13 amino acids. CDR1 is SGHRS, CDR2 YFSETQ, per germline. Trimming removed 1 base from V and 4 bases from J; junction bases left unmatched: 2. This CDR3 is CASSLSGNYEQYF. CDR3 bases: TGCGCCAGCAGCTTGAGCGGGAATTACGAGCAGTACTTC.

This clonotype was detected ten times or more. The chain carries TRBV28 and TRBJ1-3, with no clear D. The V gene lost 2 bases and the J gene lost 2 bases, with 7 bases spanning the gap. CDR3 length equals 14 residues. Germline CDR1 is MDHEN and CDR2 is SYDVKM. The CDR3, as DNA: TGTGCCAGCAGTTTAGGAGGAGCTGGAAACACCATATATTTT. It is translated as CASSLGGAGNTIYF.

The CDR3 bases are TGCAGCGGTGCGGGACAGAAAGAGACCCAGTACTTC. It specifies CSGAGQKETQYF. The chain links TRBV29-1 to TRBJ2-5; D possibly corresponds to TRBD1 (7 bases). Germline V gene data show CDR1 as SQVTM and CDR2 as ANQGSEA. V lost 7 bases to trimming and J lost 3 bases, with 12 bases between them. The CDR3 totals 12 residues.

On this clonotype: A much bigger clone sits one base away, suggesting this may be a read error. The CDR3 sequence is CASSLGLAGGGTDMQYF. The CDR3 nucleotides read TGTGCCAGCAGCTTAGGACTAGCGGGAGGAGGCACAGATATGCAGTATTTT. The chain recombines TRBV7-9 with TRBJ2-3; 13 bases fit TRBD2. The CDR3 extends over 17 amino acids. Germline CDR1 SEHNR, CDR2 FQNEAQ (reference sequence).

This clonotype was seen only a few times. The chain recombines TRBV5-1 with TRBJ1-1, with 7 bases identical to TRBD1. CDR3 length equals 16 residues. Germline V gives CDR1 SGHRS, CDR2 YFSETQ. V was pared by 4 bases and J by 0 bases, with 9 bases of the junction left unmatched. The CDR3 region is CASSPKEGAMNTEAFF. The CDR3 nucleotides read TGCGCCAGCAGCCCCAAGGAGGGGGCTATGAACACTGAAGCTTTCTTT.

This clonotype was detected many times. Relative to the germline gene, one junction end is altered; a read error may explain this. This chain uses TRBV12-3 or TRBV12-4 with TRBJ2-5; D call uncertain. The CDR3 length is 12 residues. The CDR3 nucleotides read TGTGCCAGCAGTTTAGCCGAGCGCGGAGCACGATTC. It codes for CASSLAERGARF.

This clonotype was observed a few times. The chain joins TRBV15 to TRBJ1-5; the D is unclear. V was trimmed by 0 bases and J by 0 bases, leaving 3 bases between them. The CDR3 consists of 14 residues. From germline, CDR1 is LNHNV and CDR2 YYDKDF (reference sequence). This chain's CDR3 is CATSRDTSNQPQHF. The DNA for the CDR3 is TGTGCCACCAGCAGAGATACTAGCAATCAGCCCCAGCATTTT.

This clonotype was detected many times. DNA for the CDR3: TGCAGCGTTTGGAGGCCAGATACGCAGTATTTT. Its translation: CSVWRPDTQYF. The genes are TRBV29-1 and TRBJ2-3; maybe TRBD2 (5 bases). CDR1 and CDR2 (germline): SQVTM, ANQGSEA. V shed 5 bases and J shed 4 bases, with 7 bases lying between them. CDR3 length: 11 residues.

This clonotype has ten or more counts. V gene TRBV28 combines with J gene TRBJ2-7, with 9 bases aligning to TRBD2. The V and J ends lost 5 bases and 5 bases, in that order; junction bases with no gene match: 7. The CDR3 contains 14 residues. The germline gives CDR1 MDHEN, CDR2 SYDVKM. For the CDR3, the DNA is TGTGCCAGCAGTGCCGGGACTAGCAGGCACGAGCAGTACGTC. It specifies CASSAGTSRHEQYV.

At least ten counts were recorded for this clonotype. The chain recombines TRBV12-3 or TRBV12-4 with TRBJ1-1; D perhaps matches TRBD1 (5 bases). The CDR3 runs to 14 residues. V was trimmed by 2 bases and J by 4 bases, leaving 11 bases between them. The DNA for the CDR3 is TGTGCCAGCAGTTTAACCGCGGACATCACTGAAGCTTTCTTT. Translated, it gives CASSLTADITEAFF.

This clonotype has at least ten counts. This chain links TRBV20-1 with TRBJ2-1; 9 bases are a match to TRBD2. The CDR3 length is 14 residues. Unmatched junction bases numbered 7, after V lost 0 bases and J lost 10 bases. Germline V lookup: CDR1 DFQATT, CDR2 SNEGSKA (reference sequence). The CDR3 loop is CSARDRGTSWEQFF. The CDR3 region has the DNA TGCAGTGCTAGAGATCGGGGGACTAGCTGGGAGCAGTTCTTC.

This clonotype occurred a few times. The chain uses TRBV6-1 and TRBJ1-1, with 7 positions matching TRBD1. The CDR3 spans 15 residues. The trim removed 7 bases at V and 2 bases at J, leaving 10 bases unmatched. Germline assignment: CDR1 MNHNS and CDR2 SASEGT. The CDR3: CASTGFEGGNTEAFF. CDR3 sequence (DNA): TGTGCCAGCACCGGGTTCGAAGGGGGCAACACTGAAGCTTTCTTT.

This clonotype was detected many times. The V gene is TRBV9, the J gene TRBJ1-2, with D uncertain. Germline V gene data show CDR1 as SGDLS and CDR2 as YYNGEE. The CDR3 spans 13 residues. Trimming removed 0 bases at V and 1 base at J, with 4 bases between. CDR3: CASSVGVNYGYTF. The CDR3 DNA sequence: TGTGCCAGCAGCGTAGGAGTTAACTATGGCTACACCTTC.

This clonotype has a handful of counts. The chain couples TRBV4-1 to TRBJ1-3; D perhaps matches TRBD1 (5 bases). CDR1 MGHRA and CDR2 YSYEKL come from the germline V gene. The V end was cut by 0 bases, the J end by 1 base, with 13 bases between. This CDR3 spans 17 amino acids. CDR3 DNA: TGCGCCAGCAGCCAAGAGTTAACAGGCAGTTCTGGAAACACCATATATTTT. Translating gives CASSQELTGSSGNTIYF.